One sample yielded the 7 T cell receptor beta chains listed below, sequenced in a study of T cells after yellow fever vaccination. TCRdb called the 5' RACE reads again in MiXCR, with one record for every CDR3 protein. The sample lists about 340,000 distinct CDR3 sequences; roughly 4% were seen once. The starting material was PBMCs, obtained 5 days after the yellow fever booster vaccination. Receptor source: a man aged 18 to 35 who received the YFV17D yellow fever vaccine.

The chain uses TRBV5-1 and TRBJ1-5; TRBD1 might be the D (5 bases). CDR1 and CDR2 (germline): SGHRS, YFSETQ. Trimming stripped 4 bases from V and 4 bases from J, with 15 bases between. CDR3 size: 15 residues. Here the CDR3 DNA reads TGCGCCAGCAGCAACAACCCGGGGGATAATCAGCCCCAGCATTTT. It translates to CASSNNPGDNQPQHF.

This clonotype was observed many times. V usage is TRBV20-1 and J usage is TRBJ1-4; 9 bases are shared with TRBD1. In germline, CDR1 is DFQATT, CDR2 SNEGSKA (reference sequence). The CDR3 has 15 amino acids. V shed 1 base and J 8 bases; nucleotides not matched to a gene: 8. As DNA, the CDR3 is TGCAGTGCTAGAGGAACCGGGACAGGGAAGGAAAAACTGTTTTTT. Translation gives CSARGTGTGKEKLFF.

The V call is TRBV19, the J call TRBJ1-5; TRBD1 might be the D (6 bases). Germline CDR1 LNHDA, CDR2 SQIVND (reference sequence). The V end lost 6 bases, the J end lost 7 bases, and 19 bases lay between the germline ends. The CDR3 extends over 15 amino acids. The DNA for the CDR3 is TGTGCCAGTAGCTCGCTACAGGGTGGGGACCAGCCCCAGCATTTT. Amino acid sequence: CASSSLQGGDQPQHF.

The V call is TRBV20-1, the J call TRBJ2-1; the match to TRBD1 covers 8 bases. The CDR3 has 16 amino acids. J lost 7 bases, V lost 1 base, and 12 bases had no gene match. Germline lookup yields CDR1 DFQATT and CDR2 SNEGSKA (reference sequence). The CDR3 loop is CSARGVPQGARNEQFF. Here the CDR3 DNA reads TGCAGTGCTAGAGGCGTACCTCAGGGGGCTCGGAATGAGCAGTTCTTC.

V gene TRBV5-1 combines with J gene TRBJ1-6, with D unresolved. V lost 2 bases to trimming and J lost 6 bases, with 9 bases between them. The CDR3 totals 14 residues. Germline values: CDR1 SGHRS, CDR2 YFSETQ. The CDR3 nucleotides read TGCGCCAGCAGCTTTCGACAAGCTAATTCACCCCTCCACTTT. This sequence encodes CASSFRQANSPLHF.

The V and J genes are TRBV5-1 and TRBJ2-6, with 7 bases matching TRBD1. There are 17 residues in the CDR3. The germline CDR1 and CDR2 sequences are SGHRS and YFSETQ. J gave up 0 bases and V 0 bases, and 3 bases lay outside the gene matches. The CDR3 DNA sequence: TGCGCCAGCAGCTTGGGACCAGGGGGCTCTGGGGCCAACGTCCTGACTTTC. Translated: CASSLGPGGSGANVLTF.

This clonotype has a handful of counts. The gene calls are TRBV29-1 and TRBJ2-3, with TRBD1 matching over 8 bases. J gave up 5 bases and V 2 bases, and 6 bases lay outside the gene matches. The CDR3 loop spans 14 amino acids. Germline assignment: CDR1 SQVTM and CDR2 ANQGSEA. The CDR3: CSVEKDRAGDTQYF. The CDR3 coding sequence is TGCAGCGTTGAAAAGGACAGGGCGGGAGATACGCAGTATTTT.